This T cell receptor beta chain emerged from a study of blood T cell repertoires in COVID-19. This clone was counted once. TCRdb's copy holds only in-frame clones and misses some; the assay was immunoSEQ multiplex PCR. Of approximately 250,000 clones listed, 83% are singletons. Trimming took off 4 bases at V and 0 bases at J, with 16 bases between the two ends. This CDR3 is 17 amino acids long. CDR1 KGHDR and CDR2 SFDVKD come from the germline V gene. Specimen: peripheral blood. The sequence came from a woman in her 50s with acute or convalescent COVID-19. The chain recombines TRBV24-1 with TRBJ2-3, with D tentatively TRBD1 (6 bases). The DNA for the CDR3 is TGTGCCACCAGTGACCTAGGACAGACTACTAGCACAGATACGCAGTATTTT. Protein sequence: CATSDLGQTTSTDTQYF.